This is a list of T cell receptor beta chains from one sample in a study of T cells after yellow fever vaccination. TCRdb used MiXCR to reprocess the 5' RACE reads, holding one entry per CDR3 protein. The sample consists of hundreds of thousands of distinct CDR3 sequences, roughly 5.2% of them appearing once. The sample in question was CD4+ T cells sorted from PBMCs, obtained on the day of the yellow fever booster vaccination. The receptors originated from a man between 18 and 29 years old who received the YFV17D yellow fever vaccine. CDR3s include the opening cysteine and the closing phenylalanine or tryptophan. Fields, in order: clone size, V gene, D gene, J gene, CDR3 protein, CDR3 DNA. A D gene is named only where the DNA matches it firmly. Size is stated for part of the rows, as once, few or many counts, or as a class when the clone is expanded.

>few|TRBV6-6|-|TRBJ2-2
CASTQVNTGELFF
TGTGCCAGCACCCAAGTTAACACCGGGGAGCTGTTTTTT
>few|TRBV15|TRBD2|TRBJ2-5
CATSRGTTSGGIQETQYF
TGTGCCACCAGCAGAGGCACGACTAGCGGGGGGATCCAAGAGACCCAGTACTTC
>-|TRBV6-2/TRBV6-3|-|TRBJ2-1
CASSFRRVVNEQFF
TGTGCCAGCAGTTTCAGGCGGGTGGTCAATGAGCAGTTCTTC
>many|TRBV10-3|-|TRBJ1-6
CAISPQGLGSPLHF
TGTGCCATCAGCCCACAGGGCTTGGGTTCACCCCTCCACTTT
>few|TRBV4-3|-|TRBJ1-3
CASSHDSSGNTIYF
TGCGCCAGCAGCCATGACAGCTCTGGAAACACCATATATTTT
>-|TRBV5-1|TRBD1|TRBJ1-6
CASSLQDRGNSPLHF
TGCGCCAGCAGCTTACAGGACAGGGGAAACTCACCCCTCCACTTT
>few|TRBV2|-|TRBJ2-1
CAMGEHSYNEQFF
TGTGCCATGGGAGAGCACTCCTACAATGAGCAGTTCTTC
>-|TRBV6-5|-|TRBJ2-3
CASSYLVGSTDTQYF
TGTGCCAGCAGTTACTTGGTCGGGAGCACAGATACGCAGTATTTT
>many|TRBV5-6|-|TRBJ2-5
CASSMTNQETQYF
TGTGCCAGCAGCATGACCAACCAAGAGACCCAGTACTTC
>-|TRBV19|TRBD1|TRBJ1-2
CASTRTGLNGYTF
TGTGCCAGTACAAGGACAGGGTTGAACGGCTACACCTTC
>many|TRBV5-1|TRBD1|TRBJ1-1
CASSLWDSGLNTEAFF
TGCGCCAGCAGCTTGTGGGACAGCGGACTGAACACTGAAGCTTTCTTT
>-|TRBV2|TRBD1|TRBJ1-5
CASSSTGGRGQPQHF
TGTGCCAGCAGCTCCACAGGGGGCAGGGGTCAGCCCCAGCATTTT
>-|TRBV19|TRBD1|TRBJ1-1
CASSIDRVGTEAFF
TGTGCCAGTAGTATTGACAGGGTTGGAACTGAAGCTTTCTTT
>-|TRBV7-9|-|TRBJ2-2
CASSLSPGGLFF
TGTGCCAGCAGCTTAAGCCCAGGAGGGCTGTTTTTT
>-|TRBV7-2|TRBD1|TRBJ1-4
CASRGGQVEKLFF
TGTGCCAGCAGAGGGGGCCAGGTGGAAAAACTGTTTTTT
>-|TRBV18|-|TRBJ2-7
CASSPMDPASSYEQYF
TGTGCCAGCTCACCCATGGACCCGGCCTCCTCCTACGAGCAGTACTTC
>few|TRBV19|-|TRBJ1-2
CASSIEGRGKTF
TGTGCCAGTAGTATTGAGGGCAGGGGAAAAACCTTC
>many|TRBV14|TRBD2|TRBJ2-1
CASSQSSGGEQFF
TGTGCCAGCAGCCAGTCTTCGGGAGGTGAGCAGTTCTTC
>many|TRBV29-1|TRBD2|TRBJ2-3
CSAGRLAGRTDTQYF
TGCAGCGCCGGAAGACTAGCGGGAAGGACAGATACGCAGTATTTT
>few|TRBV5-1|-|TRBJ2-2
CASSFITASGELFF
TGCGCCAGCAGCTTCATTACCGCTTCCGGGGAGCTGTTTTTT
>many|TRBV12-3/TRBV12-4|-|TRBJ2-5
CASSFQSYQETQYF
TGTGCCAGCAGTTTTCAATCTTACCAAGAGACCCAGTACTTC
>many|TRBV5-1|TRBD1|TRBJ2-1
CASSLEGQPYNEQFF
TGCGCCAGCAGCTTGGAGGGACAGCCTTACAATGAGCAGTTCTTC
>-|TRBV4-3|-|TRBJ2-3
CASSQGGAIPHTDTQYF
TGCGCCAGCAGCCAGGGTGGGGCAATCCCGCACACAGATACGCAGTATTTT
>-|TRBV7-8|-|TRBJ1-2
CASSLAQGRDGYTF
TGTGCCAGCAGCTTAGCTCAGGGTCGGGATGGCTACACCTTC
>many|TRBV6-5|-|TRBJ1-5
CASSPSGGLNQPQHF
TGTGCCAGCAGCCCCAGTGGGGGACTCAATCAGCCCCAGCATTTT